The 17 T cell receptor beta chains below were found in one sample sequenced in a study of shared clonotypes between healthy human individuals. Sequencing used immunoSEQ multiplex PCR; TCRdb keeps in-frame clones, though not all of them. The data contain 500,000 to 650,000 clones, roughly four fifths of them seen just once; the ten biggest clones take up around 11%. Sequences were obtained from PBMCs. The source is a woman aged 40 to 50 in good health. Some clones in this sample may be carry-over from other donors' samples.

The V gene is TRBV10-3, the J gene TRBJ2-2; tentatively, D is TRBD1 (5 bases). V lost 4 bases to trimming and J lost 5 bases, with 8 bases between them. Germline CDR1 and CDR2: ENHRY and SYGVKD. The CDR3 is made up of 13 amino acids. The CDR3 DNA is TGTGCCATCAGTGGACAGTTGACCGGGGAGCTGTTTTTT. This codes for CAISGQLTGELFF.

CDR3: CASSWRTDLYEQYF. CDR3 DNA sequence: TGTGCCAGCAGCTGGCGGACAGACTTATACGAGCAGTACTTC. The chain recombines TRBV7-9 with TRBJ2-7, with D possibly TRBD1 on 6 matching bases. V was clipped by 4 bases and J by 4 bases, with 14 bases between them. The CDR3 loop spans 14 amino acids. Germline V gives CDR1 SEHNR, CDR2 FQNEAQ (reference sequence).

V and J are TRBV9 and TRBJ2-7; TRBD2 aligns across 10 bases. The CDR3 totals 15 residues. Germline V gives CDR1 SGDLS, CDR2 YYNGEE. Germline trimming cut 4 bases from V and 5 bases from J; bases unmatched to any gene: 9. CDR3 residues: CASSPRTSGSDEQYF. CDR3 in DNA: TGTGCCAGCAGCCCCCGGACTAGCGGATCTGACGAGCAGTACTTC.

The chain links TRBV18 to TRBJ2-3, with 7 bases that match TRBD1. The V and J ends lost 2 bases and 3 bases, in that order; junction bases with no gene match: 8. Germline-derived CDR1 and CDR2 are KGHSH and LQKENI. CDR3 length: 16 amino acids. The CDR3 DNA reads as TGTGCCAGCTCACCATGGACCAGGGGGTGGACAGATACGCAGTATTTT. Amino acids: CASSPWTRGWTDTQYF.

J is TRBJ1-4 and V is TRBV18; 9 bases are a match to TRBD1. The germline CDR1 and CDR2 sequences are KGHSH and LQKENI. V shed 6 bases, J shed 2 bases, and the junction held 4 bases outside the gene matches. The CDR3 runs 15 residues. CDR3 loop: CASSTQGATNEKLFF. CDR3 bases: TGTGCCAGCTCGACACAGGGGGCGACTAATGAAAAACTGTTTTTT.

The chain couples TRBV11-2 to TRBJ2-3; D is uncertain. V lost 8 bases, J lost 6 bases, and 15 bases lay in between. CDR1 and CDR2 (germline): SGHAT, FQNNGV. The CDR3 contains 13 residues. CDR3 in amino acids: CASLQKGGDTQYF. The CDR3 DNA follows: TGTGCCAGCTTACAAAAGGGTGGGGATACGCAGTATTTT.

The CDR3 is CATPLASYNEQFF. In DNA form, the CDR3 reads TGTGCCACTCCTCTAGCGAGTTACAATGAGCAGTTCTTC. J is TRBJ2-1 and V is TRBV6-4, with D possibly matching TRBD2 (6 bases). The V gene lost 10 bases and the J gene lost 4 bases, with 14 bases spanning the gap. CDR1 MRHNA and CDR2 SNTAGT come from the germline V gene. CDR3 length equals 13 residues.

This rearrangement joins TRBV14 to TRBJ2-1; 12 nucleotides match TRBD2. The junction had 5 bases not matched to a gene; V was cut back by 4 bases and J by 7 bases. This CDR3 is 15 amino acids long. Germline V gives CDR1 SGHDN, CDR2 FVKESK. CDR3 DNA sequence: TGTGCCAGCAGCCCCGGGACTAGCGGGTGGAATGAGCAGTTCTTC. Its protein is CASSPGTSGWNEQFF.

The CDR3 here is CASSWQGDQPQHF. The CDR3 DNA reads as TGTGCCAGCAGTTGGCAGGGGGATCAGCCCCAGCATTTT. The chain links TRBV6-5 to TRBJ1-5, with 7 bases fitting TRBD1. CDR1 and CDR2 (germline): MNHEY, SVGAGI. This CDR3 region has 13 residues. The V segment lost 4 bases and the J segment 5 bases; nucleotides outside the gene matches: 2.

The V and J genes are TRBV11-2 and TRBJ2-7, with 7 bases identical to TRBD1. V lost 1 base, J lost 3 bases, and 9 bases stayed unmatched. The CDR3 spans 16 residues. Germline V gene sequence: CDR1 SGHAT, CDR2 FQNNGV. CDR3 in amino acids: CASSLGPGTEGYEQYF. Here the CDR3 DNA reads TGTGCCAGCAGCTTAGGACCCGGGACAGAGGGCTACGAGCAGTACTTC.

V gene TRBV5-1 combines with J gene TRBJ2-3; a possible D gene is TRBD2 (5 bases). This CDR3 comprises 16 residues. V shed 0 bases and J shed 3 bases, with 14 bases lying between them. CDR1 and CDR2 (germline): SGHRS, YFSETQ. The CDR3 region is CASSLGLAQKTDTQYF. As DNA, the CDR3 is TGCGCCAGCAGCTTGGGCCTAGCTCAAAAAACAGATACGCAGTATTTT.

This sequence joins TRBV11-1 and TRBJ2-7; D ambiguous. This CDR3 comprises 17 residues. V gave up 0 bases and J gave up 5 bases, with 20 bases separating them. Germline V gene data show CDR1 as SGHAT and CDR2 as FQDESV (reference sequence). CDR3 nucleotides: TGTGCCAGCAGCTTAGCCCGCCGACTCTACGAAAACGACGAGCAGTACTTC. Translation: CASSLARRLYENDEQYF.

The V and J genes are TRBV6-1 and TRBJ1-2, with D possibly being TRBD1 (6 bases). From germline, CDR1 is MNHNS and CDR2 SASEGT. The CDR3 runs to 14 residues. V lost 7 bases and J lost 8, with 20 bases in between. In nucleotides, the CDR3 is TGTGCCAGCATTAGCGGGGGCGCTATTCCCGGCTACACCTTC. Its translation is CASISGGAIPGYTF.

This clone was seen once. The chain joins TRBV7-2 to TRBJ1-2; D is perhaps TRBD1 (6 bases). Trimming removed 5 bases at V and 0 bases at J, with 13 bases between. CDR3 length equals 15 residues. Germline lookup yields CDR1 SGHTA and CDR2 FQGNSA. The CDR3 loop is CASSLYQGSNYGYTF. For the CDR3, the DNA is TGTGCCAGCAGCCTTTATCAGGGGTCTAACTATGGCTACACCTTC. Full variable domain (remainder filled in from reference TRBV7-2 and TRBJ1-2): GAGVSQSPSNKVTEKGKDVELRCDPISGHTALYWYRQSLGQGLEFLIYFQGNSAPDKSGLPSDRFSAERTGGSVSTLTIQRTQQEDSAVYLCASSLYQGSNYGYTFGSGTRLTVV.

In this sample, this clone turned up once. In the same sample, other DNA sequences code for this CDR3. The chain has TRBV18 and TRBJ2-7; D is perhaps TRBD2 (5 bases). Germline-derived CDR1 and CDR2 are KGHSH and LQKENI. The CDR3 is 14 amino acids. V lost 3 bases and J 2 bases, leaving 11 bases between the germline ends. The CDR3 spells CASSPASGTYEQYF. The CDR3 DNA sequence: TGTGCCAGCTCACCGGCGAGCGGAACCTACGAGCAGTACTTC.

The chain joins TRBV27 to TRBJ2-7, with 15 bases fitting TRBD2. Per germline, CDR1 MNHEY and CDR2 SMNVEV (reference sequence). V was pared by 6 bases and J by 9 bases, with 0 bases of the junction left unmatched. This CDR3 has 12 amino acids. The chain's CDR3 is CASRGLAGGQYF. The CDR3 coding sequence is TGTGCCAGCAGGGGACTAGCGGGAGGGCAGTACTTC.

The chain joins TRBV19 to TRBJ1-5; D gene ambiguous. This CDR3 comprises 14 residues. V was pared by 5 bases and J by 3 bases, with 11 bases between. Germline-derived CDR1 and CDR2 are LNHDA and SQIVND (reference sequence). CDR3 amino acids: CASSGPALNQPQHF. The CDR3, as DNA: TGTGCCAGTAGTGGTCCGGCCCTCAATCAGCCCCAGCATTTT.